The clone carrying this TCR beta chain was recorded many times. What it binds is not known. This CDR3 has 16 residues. Germline CDR1 reads SGHRS; CDR2 reads YFSETQ. Germline trimming cut 0 bases from V and 0 bases from J; bases unmatched to any gene: 5. TCR alpha and TCR beta cDNA libraries carrying sample barcodes and UMIs came from 5'RACE with constant-segment primers. Each CDR3 protein gets one entry after TCRdb re-called the 5' RACE reads with MiXCR. Of hundreds of thousands of distinct CDR3 sequences listed, 15% to 20% are singletons. These data are taken from a study of T-cell memory formation after mild COVID-19. On the study more broadly: TCR clusters were largely donor specific.

Study results and caveats: Among clones contracting day 15 to 85, CD4/CD8 was balanced, whereas later expanders leaned CD4+. CD4+ contracting clones were found mainly in CM and EM, and CD8+ ones in EMRA.

The sequence derives from an adult woman who had mild COVID-19 (a few samples of this study predate the infection). Cell type and time point are not known. The sequenced material came from PBMCs or a T cell subset sorted from them (not recorded which). This chain uses TRBV5-1 with TRBJ2-5; 7 bases are shared with TRBD1. The CDR3 sequence: CASSLVQGRYQETQYF. In DNA form, the CDR3 reads TGCGCCAGCAGCTTGGTACAGGGGCGGTACCAAGAGACCCAGTACTTC.